This T cell receptor beta chain derives from a study of control samples from healthy donors and cancer patients (dated by TCRdb to about 2020). From cysteine to phenylalanine, the CDR3 is 13 amino acids long. Only the CDR3 region is kept as DNA, spanning 39 bases read in frame from base 1. Unmatched junction bases come to 5, with V trimmed by 4 bases and J by 5 bases. From the germline V gene (reference sequence), CDR1 is SGHNT and CDR2 is YYREEE. Details on this clone: There is no known antigen for this receptor. Qualities for individual bases were not recorded, and no much larger clone is one base off.

Library preparation used the immunoSEQ multiplex PCR assay. As stored in TCRdb, this immuneACCESS dataset retains in-frame rearrangements with V and J assigned. A fraction of the clones does not appear; measured against another copy, unresolved V genes explain less than half of the discrepancy, and the remainder lacks a known reason. This sample gives 120,000 to 150,000 clones in total; 75% to 95% of them show up just once. More than 6.5% of the sample lies in the top ten. The TCR was taken from a man in his late teens or twenties in good health. Sequencing input: blood. Rearrangement joined TRBV5-4 to TRBJ2-7; 8 central nucleotides agree with TRBD2. CDR3 region: CASSPGTSDEQYF. The DNA reads TGTGCCAGCAGCCCCGGGACTAGTGACGAGCAGTACTTC.